One sample yielded the 2 T cell receptor beta chains listed below, sequenced in a study of blood T cell repertoires in COVID-19. Clones were sequenced by immunoSEQ multiplex PCR, and TCRdb holds only the in-frame ones, with some missing. Of more than 300,000 clones detected, about 88% appear once; the ten largest clones hold 1.2%. What was sequenced was PBMCs or T cells enriched from blood (not recorded which). These receptors all stem from a young woman who had recovered from COVID-19.

The chain couples TRBV5-8 to TRBJ1-1, with 9 positions matching TRBD1. This CDR3 region has 15 residues. The V gene end was trimmed by 2 bases and the J gene end by 4 bases; junction bases not matched to a gene: 6. CDR1 is SGHTS, CDR2 YDEGEE, per germline. The CDR3 DNA sequence: TGTGCCAGCAGCTTCAGGTTGACAGGGGGCACTGAAGCTTTCTTT. Protein sequence: CASSFRLTGGTEAFF. The full variable domain, with the rest looked up from reference TRBV5-8 and TRBJ1-1, is EAGVTQSPTHLIKTRGQQATLRCSPISGHTSVYWYQQALGLGLQFLLWYDEGEERNRGNFPPRFSGRQFPNYSSELNVNALELEDSALYLCASSFRLTGGTEAFFGQGTRLTVV.

The chain combines TRBV29-1 with TRBJ1-1; D gene unclear. The CDR3 extends over 12 amino acids. V lost 6 bases and J lost 1, with 9 bases in between. Looked up from germline, CDR1 is SQVTM and CDR2 is ANQGSEA. The CDR3 nucleotides are TGCAGCGTACGTGACACGAACACTGAAGCTTTCTTT. This translates into CSVRDTNTEAFF. The complete variable domain, with remaining parts taken from reference TRBV29-1 and TRBJ1-1, reads SAVISQKPSRDICQRGTSLTIQCQVDSQVTMMFWYRQQPGQSLTLIATANQGSEATYESGFVIDKFPISRPNLTFSTLTVSNMSPEDSSIYLCSVRDTNTEAFFGQGTRLTVV.